This T cell receptor (beta chain) is from a study of blood T cell repertoires in COVID-19. Across the whole study: From the United States, Italy and Spain came samples of acute and convalescent COVID-19. Nucleic acid was either cDNA or gDNA, and it came from T cells, B-cell-depleted T cells, or PBMCs.

CDR1 MNHEY and CDR2 SVGAGI come from the germline V gene. Trimming shortened V by 5 bases and J by 8 bases, and 12 bases separated the two germline ends. This CDR3 comprises 13 residues. TCRdb's copy holds only in-frame clones and misses some; the assay was immunoSEQ multiplex PCR. This sample has roughly 250,000 clones; approximately 86% occur once, and the top ten carry about 6%. Ages ranged from about 18 to 89 years, with residence in some 25 US areas. Sample: PBMCs or T cells enriched from blood (not recorded which). This rearrangement joins TRBV6-5 to TRBJ1-4, with a possible D match to TRBD1 (6 bases). The sequence was collected from a woman in her twenties or thirties with acute COVID-19. This CDR3 is CASSRDIYEKLFF. In DNA form, the CDR3 reads TGTGCCAGCAGTCGGGACATATACGAAAAACTGTTTTTT.